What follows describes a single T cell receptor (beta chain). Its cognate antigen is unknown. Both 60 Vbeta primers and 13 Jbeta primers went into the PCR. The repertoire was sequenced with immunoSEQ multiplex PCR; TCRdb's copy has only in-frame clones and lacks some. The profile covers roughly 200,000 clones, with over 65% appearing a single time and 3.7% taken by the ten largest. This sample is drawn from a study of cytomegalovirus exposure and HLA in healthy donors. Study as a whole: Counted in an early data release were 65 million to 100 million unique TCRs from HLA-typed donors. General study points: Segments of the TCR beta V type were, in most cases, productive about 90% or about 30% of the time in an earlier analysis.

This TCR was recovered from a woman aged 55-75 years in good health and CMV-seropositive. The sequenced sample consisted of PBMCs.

CDR3 region: CASSTTPGLAGAEQYF. The CDR3 bases are TGTGCCAGTAGTACCACACCGGGACTAGCGGGAGCCGAGCAGTACTTC. The chain is built from TRBV19 and TRBJ2-7; TRBD2 matches 14 bases. Germline CDR1 and CDR2: LNHDA and SQIVND (reference sequence). Trimming at V came to 4 bases and at J to 6 bases, leaving 8 bases not matched to a gene. CDR3 size: 16 residues.